These 22 T cell receptor beta chains originate from one sample sequenced in a study of blood T cell repertoires in COVID-19. This table comes from immunoSEQ multiplex PCR, and its TCRdb copy is limited to in-frame clones, with some not included. Among under 300,000 clones, about 83% were seen once, and the ten largest hold approximately 13%. Sequencing was carried out using peripheral blood. These receptors were taken from a man aged 80 or over with acute or convalescent COVID-19.

As for this clone: The same CDR3 arises from other DNA sequences in this sample as well. The V and J genes are TRBV28 and TRBJ2-7, with D hard to call. Germline CDR1 reads MDHEN; CDR2 reads SYDVKM. This CDR3 has 12 amino acids. V was pared by 6 bases and J by 3 bases, with 9 bases between. The CDR3, as DNA: TGTGCCAGCAGCCGTGGCATCTACGAGCAGTACTTC. This sequence encodes CASSRGIYEQYF.

The chain recombines TRBV5-1 with TRBJ1-2; D gene ambiguous. There are 14 residues in the CDR3. The V and J ends lost 0 bases and 3 bases respectively, with 9 bases between them. Germline values: CDR1 SGHRS, CDR2 YFSETQ. The CDR3 here is CASSLVGEDYGYTF. CDR3 nucleotides: TGCGCCAGCAGCTTGGTCGGGGAAGACTATGGCTACACCTTC.

The V gene is TRBV11-2, the J gene TRBJ1-1; tentative D call: TRBD1 (5 bases). Looked up from germline, CDR1 is SGHAT and CDR2 is FQNNGV. The ends were cut back, 3 bases at V and 4 bases at J, with 24 bases in the middle. This CDR3 contains 18 residues. The CDR3 region is CASSFLGTQTSGGTEAFF. For the CDR3, the DNA is TGTGCCAGCAGCTTCTTAGGGACCCAGACGTCGGGGGGCACTGAAGCTTTCTTT.

V usage is TRBV5-1 and J usage is TRBJ2-3; weak D call: TRBD2 (6 bases). CDR1 and CDR2 from the germline V gene are SGHRS and YFSETQ. V was clipped by 4 bases and J by 0 bases, with 12 bases between them. This CDR3 has 15 amino acids. CDR3 region: CASSGRSGSTDTQYF. The CDR3 bases are TGCGCCAGCAGCGGACGGAGCGGGAGCACAGATACGCAGTATTTT.

The V call is TRBV9, the J call TRBJ1-1; perhaps TRBD1 as D (6 bases). Trimming took 0 bases from V and 0 from J, leaving 12 bases between them. CDR1 and CDR2 (germline): SGDLS, YYNGEE. The CDR3 has 16 residues. CDR3 protein: CASSVGGGWMNTEAFF. The DNA for the CDR3 is TGTGCCAGCAGCGTAGGTGGGGGCTGGATGAACACTGAAGCTTTCTTT.

V and J are TRBV3-1 (or the pseudogene TRBV3-2) and TRBJ2-3, with 10 bases identical to TRBD2. With 3 bases clipped from V and 4 bases from J, the junction kept 7 bases outside the gene matches. CDR1 is LGHDT, CDR2 YNNKEL, per germline (reference sequence). CDR3 length: 16 residues. CDR3 sequence reads: CASSQGLAREADTQYF. The CDR3 DNA follows: TGTGCCAGCAGCCAGGGACTAGCGAGGGAGGCAGATACGCAGTATTTT.

J is TRBJ2-7 and V is TRBV19, with no clear D. This CDR3 region has 14 residues. Trimming took 2 bases from V and 3 from J, leaving 11 bases between them. CDR1 and CDR2 (germline): LNHDA, SQIVND (reference sequence). The CDR3 region is CASSITTGFYEQYF. CDR3 in DNA: TGTGCCAGTAGTATAACTACTGGGTTCTACGAGCAGTACTTC.

Comment on this clone: The sample contains more than one DNA sequence encoding this CDR3. The chain recombines TRBV6-1 with TRBJ1-5, with a weak D call TRBD1 (5 bases). Per the germline V gene, CDR1 is MNHNS and CDR2 is SASEGT. V was cut by 2 bases and J by 7 bases, with 9 bases left in between. This CDR3 region has 13 residues. The chain's CDR3 is CASSERGNQPQHF. DNA of the CDR3: TGTGCCAGCAGTGAACGGGGGAACCAGCCCCAGCATTTT.

J is TRBJ1-5 and V is TRBV5-8; 8 nucleotides line up with TRBD1. With V trimmed by 0 bases and J by 4 bases, 3 bases remained unmatched. Germline CDR1 SGHTS, CDR2 YDEGEE. The length of the CDR3 is 15 residues. CDR3 in DNA: TGTGCCAGCAGCTTGGCTCAGGGGGCAAATCAGCCCCAGCATTTT. Translating it yields CASSLAQGANQPQHF.

The table lists this clone with a few counts. The chain has TRBV6-5 and TRBJ1-5; perhaps TRBD1 as D (6 bases). This CDR3 is built from 13 residues. From germline, CDR1 is MNHEY and CDR2 SVGAGI. Deletions cut 6 bases from V and 2 bases from J, with 8 bases between. The CDR3 coding sequence is TGTGCCAGCAGCGACAGGCGCAATCAGCCCCAGCATTTT. Its protein is CASSDRRNQPQHF.

This clone was seen a single time. The V gene is TRBV2, the J gene TRBJ2-1; 11 bases line up with TRBD2. CDR1 SNHLY and CDR2 FYNNEI come from the germline V gene. The CDR3 totals 15 residues. V was pared by 7 bases and J by 4 bases, with 6 bases of the junction left unmatched. The CDR3 DNA reads as TGTGCCAGCACCCTCGGGACTAGCGGTTACAATGAGCAGTTCTTC. It is translated as CASTLGTSGYNEQFF. Complete variable domain (other parts from reference TRBV2 and TRBJ2-1): EPEVTQTPSHQVTQMGQEVILRCVPISNHLYFYWYRQILGQKVEFLVSFYNNEISEKSEIFDDQFSVERPDGSNFTLKIRSTKLEDSAMYFCASTLGTSGYNEQFFGPGTRLTVL.

This clone appeared a single time. This sequence joins TRBV7-2 and TRBJ2-6; 8 nucleotides match TRBD2. Germline V gene sequence: CDR1 SGHTA, CDR2 FQGNSA. V was clipped by 5 bases and J by 4 bases; unmatched bases: 4. CDR3 length: 15 residues. This chain's CDR3 is CASSVGGAGANVLTF. The CDR3 region has the DNA TGTGCCAGCAGCGTCGGGGGGGCCGGGGCCAACGTCCTGACTTTC. The full variable domain, with the rest looked up from reference TRBV7-2 and TRBJ2-6, is GAGVSQSPSNKVTEKGKDVELRCDPISGHTALYWYRQSLGQGLEFLIYFQGNSAPDKSGLPSDRFSAERTGGSVSTLTIQRTQQEDSAVYLCASSVGGAGANVLTFGAGSRLTVL.

A note on this clone: The same CDR3 also results from other DNA sequences found in this sample. This chain uses TRBV28 with TRBJ1-2; 10 nucleotides align to TRBD1. CDR1 and CDR2 from the germline V gene are MDHEN and SYDVKM. V was clipped by 2 bases and J by 4 bases; unmatched bases: 1. This CDR3 region has 14 residues. CDR3 DNA: TGTGCCAGCAGTTTAGGGGACAGGGGCTATGGCTACACCTTC. Its protein is CASSLGDRGYGYTF.

A single count supports this clone. This sequence joins TRBV11-2 and TRBJ2-3; 7 nucleotides agree with TRBD2. CDR1 is SGHAT and CDR2 is FQNNGV in the germline V gene. This CDR3 contains 16 residues. V gave up 1 base and J gave up 6 bases; unmatched junction bases: 10. CDR3 sequence reads: CASSLVDGVSGDTQYF. CDR3 sequence (DNA): TGTGCCAGCAGCTTAGTAGATGGGGTTAGCGGGGATACGCAGTATTTT.

CDR3 coding DNA: TGTGCCGGACAGGGAACCGGGGAGCTGTTTTTT. Translation: CAGQGTGELFF. V and J are TRBV19 and TRBJ2-2, with TRBD1 identical over 8 bases. The V segment lost 11 bases and the J segment 5 bases; nucleotides outside the gene matches: 1. The CDR3 extends over 11 amino acids. CDR1 is LNHDA and CDR2 is SQIVND in the germline V gene (reference sequence). Together with reference TRBV19 and TRBJ2-2, the CDR3 gives the full variable domain: DGGITQSPKYLFRKEGQNVTLSCEQNLNHDAMYWYRQDPGQGLRLIYYSQIVNDFQKGDIAEGYSVSREKKESFPLTVTSAQKNPTAFYLCAGQGTGELFFGEGSRLTVL.

V gene TRBV3-1 (or the pseudogene TRBV3-2) combines with J gene TRBJ1-2, with a weak D call TRBD1 (5 bases). The CDR3 length is 13 residues. Germline V gene lookup returns CDR1 LGHDT and CDR2 YNNKEL (reference sequence). V gave up 5 bases and J gave up 7 bases, with 14 bases separating them. The CDR3 protein is CASSSKGRGGYTF. The CDR3 nucleotides are TGTGCCAGCAGCTCGAAGGGGCGTGGTGGCTACACCTTC.

V is TRBV6-5 and J is TRBJ1-4; perhaps TRBD1 as D (5 bases). V gave up 6 bases and J gave up 5 bases, with 13 bases separating them. This CDR3 is 14 amino acids long. The germline V gene has CDR1 MNHEY and CDR2 SVGAGI. The CDR3 nucleotides are TGTGCCAGCAGGTTGGACACCGGGAATGAAAAACTGTTTTTT. This codes for CASRLDTGNEKLFF.

In this sample, this clone turned up a few times. The V gene is TRBV10-3, the J gene TRBJ1-2; D is possibly TRBD1 (6 bases). The CDR3 loop spans 14 amino acids. Trimming stripped 11 bases from V and 1 base from J, with 17 bases between. CDR1 is ENHRY and CDR2 is SYGVKD in the germline V gene. In nucleotides, the CDR3 is TGTGCCCACTCTCCGGGGGGCGTTAACTATGGCTACACCTTC. Its protein is CAHSPGGVNYGYTF.

The rearrangement links TRBV3-1 (or the pseudogene TRBV3-2) to TRBJ1-2, with 7 bases matching TRBD1. The CDR3 sequence is 13 residues long. The V gene's germline CDR1 is LGHDT and CDR2 YNNKEL (reference sequence). After removal of 2 bases from V and 10 bases from J, the junction contained 7 bases not matched to a gene. This chain's CDR3 is CASSQRGLGVYTF. The CDR3, as DNA: TGTGCCAGCAGCCAAAGGGGGCTAGGCGTCTACACCTTC.

The CDR3 spells CATSPGTGYVETQYF. Written as DNA, the CDR3 is TGTGCCACCAGCCCAGGGACAGGGTATGTCGAGACCCAGTACTTC. The V gene is TRBV24-1, the J gene TRBJ2-5, with 9 bases identical to TRBD1. Germline V CDR1 and CDR2: KGHDR, SFDVKD. The CDR3 is made up of 15 amino acids. V was clipped by 7 bases and J by 5 bases; unmatched bases: 10.

The rearrangement links TRBV19 to TRBJ1-4; 7 nucleotides agree with TRBD1. Trimming removed 5 bases from V and 0 bases from J; junction bases left unmatched: 3. The CDR3 is made up of 15 amino acids. Germline loops: CDR1 LNHDA, CDR2 SQIVND (reference sequence). The DNA of the CDR3 is TGTGCCAGTAGTGTCCAGGGGGCAACTAATGAAAAACTGTTTTTT. Its protein product is CASSVQGATNEKLFF. The variable domain in full, completed from reference TRBV19 and TRBJ1-4, reads DGGITQSPKYLFRKEGQNVTLSCEQNLNHDAMYWYRQDPGQGLRLIYYSQIVNDFQKGDIAEGYSVSREKKESFPLTVTSAQKNPTAFYLCASSVQGATNEKLFFGSGTQLSVL.

CDR3 sequence: CASSPSQGNTIYF. The CDR3 region has the DNA TGTGCCAGCAGCCCCTCACAAGGAAACACCATATATTTT. The rearrangement uses TRBV7-9 and TRBJ1-3; D is unclear. This CDR3 is built from 13 residues. From germline, CDR1 is SEHNR and CDR2 FQNEAQ (reference sequence). V was cut by 5 bases and J by 4 bases, with 9 bases left in between. Looking up the rest from reference TRBV7-9 and TRBJ1-3 gives the full variable domain: DTGVSQNPRHKITKRGQNVTFRCDPISEHNRLYWYRQTLGQGPEFLTYFQNEAQLEKSRLLSDRFSAERPKGSFSTLEIQRTEQGDSAMYLCASSPSQGNTIYFGEGSWLTVV.